The entry below describes one T cell receptor (beta chain). This specimen belongs to a study of sequential checkpoint blockade in melanoma. Study-wide context: Both treatment sequences were followed by maintenance nivolumab.

The V end was cut by 0 bases, the J end by 2 bases, with 8 bases between. This CDR3 is 14 amino acids long. Germline V lookup: CDR1 LNHNV, CDR2 YYDKDF (reference sequence). Generated by immunoSEQ multiplex PCR, the TCRdb table keeps only in-frame clones and is missing some. Among several thousand clones listed, 50% to 75% were seen once. This sample's treatment: randomized to nivolumab then ipilimumab (arm A) or the reverse (arm B). Patients had received no earlier DNA-damaging chemotherapy. V is TRBV15 and J is TRBJ2-7; D is undetermined. The material was CD8+ T cells sorted from blood (inferred from file names), obtained from a patient given nivolumab and ipilimumab in sequence. The source of this sequence is a human donor with melanoma. The CDR3 DNA follows: TGTGCCACCAGCAGAGATGACATCCCCTACGAGCAGTACTTC. This encodes CATSRDDIPYEQYF.